Below, 21 T cell receptor beta chains from the same sample are listed, as sequenced in a study of T-cell reconstitution after alpha-beta-depleted transplantation in children. This sample's TCRbeta library carried unique molecular identifier barcodes. MiXCR, applied by TCRdb to the PCR reads, yields one record per CDR3 protein. This table has over 90,000 distinct CDR3 sequences, approximately 6% appearing once. The sequenced sample was PBMCs, mostly from graft donor cells, obtained 60 days after TCRalphabeta/CD19-depleted stem cell transplant. These receptors all stem from a female patient between 2 and 10 years old who had a stem cell transplant for Fanconi anemia, so the T cells may come from the graft donor.

This clonotype was observed at least ten times. The chain links TRBV14 to TRBJ2-5; 14 bases fit TRBD2. The junction had 4 bases not matched to a gene; V was cut back by 3 bases and J by 1 base. From germline, CDR1 is SGHDN and CDR2 FVKESK. The CDR3 covers 17 residues. Here the CDR3 reads CASSQGTSGSVQETQYF. In nucleotides, the CDR3 is TGTGCCAGCAGCCAGGGGACTAGCGGGAGTGTCCAAGAGACCCAGTACTTC.

The chain is built from TRBV5-1 and TRBJ2-5; 7 bases fit TRBD1. CDR1 and CDR2 from the germline V gene are SGHRS and YFSETQ. The V segment lost 3 bases and the J segment 1 base; nucleotides outside the gene matches: 3. The CDR3 has 14 amino acids. The CDR3 DNA reads as TGCGCCAGCAGCTCGGGGACAGTCCAAGAGACCCAGTACTTC. Translated, it gives CASSSGTVQETQYF.

This clonotype was detected only a few times. The chain uses TRBV7-3 and TRBJ2-3, with D hard to call. This CDR3 is built from 15 residues. Trimming pared 5 bases from V and 2 bases from J, leaving 14 bases between. CDR1 and CDR2 (germline): SGHTA, FQGTGA. In DNA, the CDR3 is TGTGCCAGCAGCCGACGATCTGGCCTCACAGATACGCAGTATTTT. Encoded protein: CASSRRSGLTDTQYF.

This chain uses TRBV12-3 or TRBV12-4 with TRBJ2-7; D possibly corresponds to TRBD2 (6 bases). CDR3 length: 14 amino acids. The V end was cut by 4 bases, the J end by 4 bases, with 14 bases between. This CDR3 is CASSSQAGGYEQYF. DNA of the CDR3: TGTGCCAGCAGTTCACAAGCCGGGGGTTACGAGCAGTACTTC.

There are many counts of this clonotype. The chain couples TRBV20-1 to TRBJ2-7; 8 bases map to TRBD1. CDR3 length: 17 residues. Germline CDR1 is DFQATT and CDR2 is SNEGSKA (reference sequence). After removal of 0 bases from V and 9 bases from J, the junction contained 19 bases not matched to a gene. CDR3 DNA sequence: TGCAGTGCTAGAGATTTGCAGGGGGCGAAGGGGTTTGAAGGGCAGTACTTC. Protein: CSARDLQGAKGFEGQYF.

In its sample, this clonotype ranks as medium-sized. This chain uses TRBV7-9 with TRBJ2-1; D may be TRBD1 (6 bases). Germline lookup yields CDR1 SEHNR and CDR2 FQNEAQ (reference sequence). V lost 5 bases to trimming and J lost 8 bases, with 19 bases between them. The CDR3 loop spans 15 amino acids. In DNA form, the CDR3 reads TGTGCCAGCAGCCAAACCAGGGGTCGCCGCGATGAGCAGTTCTTC. It encodes CASSQTRGRRDEQFF.

This chain uses TRBV5-1 with TRBJ2-7, with D possibly being TRBD1 (6 bases). The germline V gene encodes CDR1 SGHRS and CDR2 YFSETQ. This CDR3 has 14 amino acids. V shed 3 bases and J shed 4 bases, with 14 bases lying between them. The CDR3 DNA reads TGCGCCAGCAGCTGGCGAGGACAGCAGTACGAGCAGTACTTC. Translation gives CASSWRGQQYEQYF.

This clonotype has a count of ten or more. V gene TRBV14 combines with J gene TRBJ2-1; TRBD1 agrees at 7 bases. The CDR3 totals 20 residues. Per germline, CDR1 SGHDN and CDR2 FVKESK. V lost 1 base, J lost 5 bases, and 20 bases stayed unmatched. CDR3 sequence: CASSQVRPSTRQGEDNEQFF. The CDR3 DNA sequence: TGTGCCAGCAGCCAAGTCAGACCAAGTACCCGACAGGGTGAGGACAATGAGCAGTTCTTC.

This clonotype was observed at least ten times. The V and J genes are TRBV9 and TRBJ2-5; TRBD1 aligns across 10 bases. Trimming cost V 4 bases and J 2 bases; bases outside gene matches: 2. Germline loops: CDR1 SGDLS, CDR2 YYNGEE. This CDR3 has 14 residues. The CDR3 DNA sequence: TGTGCCAGCAGCCGGGACAGGGGACAAGAGACCCAGTACTTC. Encoded protein: CASSRDRGQETQYF.

This chain connects TRBV11-1 to TRBJ2-5; 7 nucleotides align to TRBD1. V shed 5 bases, J shed 1 base, and the junction held 10 bases outside the gene matches. This CDR3 comprises 16 residues. The germline V gene encodes CDR1 SGHAT and CDR2 FQDESV (reference sequence). DNA for the CDR3: TGTGCCAGCAGCCAATGGACAGGTCCCCTCCAAGAGACCCAGTACTTC. Its protein is CASSQWTGPLQETQYF.

The rearrangement uses TRBV9 and TRBJ1-1, with D possibly being TRBD1 (5 bases). CDR1 and CDR2 from the germline V gene are SGDLS and YYNGEE. The ends were cut back, 0 bases at V and 7 bases at J, with 10 bases in the middle. This CDR3 spans 13 amino acids. The CDR3 DNA is TGTGCCAGCAGCGTAGTTTCGGGGGTTGAAGCTTTCTTT. It yields the protein CASSVVSGVEAFF. Variable domain in full (rest from reference TRBV9 and TRBJ1-1): DSGVTQTPKHLITATGQRVTLRCSPRSGDLSVYWYQQSLDQGLQFLIQYYNGEERAKGNILERFSAQQFPDLHSELNLSSLELGDSALYFCASSVVSGVEAFFGQGTRLTVV.

The sample holds many counts of this clonotype. This chain connects TRBV29-1 to TRBJ2-1; 15 bases are a match to TRBD2. V was clipped by 6 bases and J by 5 bases; unmatched bases: 2. The CDR3 length is 14 residues. Germline V gives CDR1 SQVTM, CDR2 ANQGSEA. This CDR3 is CSVGLAGGHNEQFF. CDR3 nucleotides: TGCAGCGTGGGACTAGCGGGGGGCCACAATGAGCAGTTCTTC.

Many counts were recorded for this clonotype. CDR3 bases: TGTGCCAGCAGCCTTAGCGCGGGGGCCGGTCTCTACGAGCAGTACTTC. It yields the protein CASSLSAGAGLYEQYF. This sequence joins TRBV3-1 and TRBJ2-7; TRBD2 is a possible D gene (7 bases). Trimming shortened V by 4 bases and J by 3 bases, and 19 bases separated the two germline ends. The CDR3 runs to 16 residues. Germline V CDR1 and CDR2: LGHDT, YNNKEL (reference sequence).

This clonotype is categorized as medium-sized (0.01 to 0.1%). The chain employs TRBV5-1 and TRBJ2-2; D not certain. Per germline, CDR1 SGHRS and CDR2 YFSETQ. This CDR3 contains 14 residues. Trimming pared 3 bases from V and 4 bases from J, leaving 10 bases between. CDR3: CASSSLRSTGELFF. CDR3 DNA: TGCGCCAGCAGCTCATTACGGTCCACCGGGGAGCTGTTTTTT.

The sample holds many counts of this clonotype. The chain has TRBV29-1 and TRBJ2-1; 7 nucleotides agree with TRBD2. The V gene end was trimmed by 5 bases and the J gene end by 5 bases; junction bases not matched to a gene: 15. The CDR3 is made up of 16 amino acids. Per germline, CDR1 SQVTM and CDR2 ANQGSEA. In DNA form, the CDR3 reads TGCAGCGTTTTCCAATCCCTAGCGGAACTACACAATGAGCAGTTCTTC. Translating it yields CSVFQSLAELHNEQFF.

The genes are TRBV7-3 and TRBJ2-1, with 10 positions matching TRBD2. V dropped 5 bases and J dropped 12; count of bases not matched to a gene: 13. In germline, CDR1 is SGHTA, CDR2 FQGTGA. The length of the CDR3 is 15 residues. CDR3 nucleotide sequence: TGTGCCAGCAGCCGGGCCCCTAGCGGGGGAGATCGGCAGTTCTTC. It specifies CASSRAPSGGDRQFF. Complete variable domain (other parts from reference TRBV7-3 and TRBJ2-1): GAGVSQTPSNKVTEKGKYVELRCDPISGHTALYWYRQSLGQGPEFLIYFQGTGAADDSGLPNDRFFAVRPEGSVSTLKIQRTERGDSAVYLCASSRAPSGGDRQFFGPGTRLTVL.

This clonotype has only a few counts. CDR3 sequence reads: CSVAPSERRTEAFF. The DNA for the CDR3 is TGCAGCGTTGCCCCCTCAGAACGGCGCACTGAAGCTTTCTTT. The chain recombines TRBV29-1 with TRBJ1-1; no reliable D call. Germline CDR1 SQVTM, CDR2 ANQGSEA. The V end was cut by 4 bases, the J end by 4 bases, with 16 bases between. The CDR3 has 14 residues.

In this sample, this clonotype turned up a few times. The chain links TRBV5-1 to TRBJ1-1; D perhaps matches TRBD1 (6 bases). Trimming shortened V by 0 bases and J by 5 bases, and 17 bases separated the two germline ends. Germline V gene sequence: CDR1 SGHRS, CDR2 YFSETQ. The CDR3 has 16 amino acids. The CDR3 loop is CASSLGRGLMGTEAFF. CDR3 bases: TGCGCCAGCAGCTTGGGAAGGGGGTTGATGGGAACTGAAGCTTTCTTT.

This clonotype was recorded at least ten times. The CDR3 DNA sequence: TGTGCCAGCTCACGGGGACAGAGCAATCAGCCCCAGCATTTT. Translation gives CASSRGQSNQPQHF. J is TRBJ1-5 and V is TRBV18, with 7 bases fitting TRBD1. CDR1 is KGHSH and CDR2 is LQKENI in the germline V gene. The CDR3 totals 14 residues. Losses at the gene ends were 4 bases for V and 1 base for J; bases not matched to a gene: 1.

This clonotype turned up a few times. J is TRBJ2-7 and V is TRBV5-1; 11 nucleotides match TRBD2. This CDR3 is built from 15 residues. With 4 bases clipped from V and 4 bases from J, the junction kept 7 bases outside the gene matches. CDR1 is SGHRS, CDR2 YFSETQ, per germline. CDR3 nucleotides: TGCGCCAGCAGCAACATAGCGGGAGGGCCTTACGAGCAGTACTTC. This translates into CASSNIAGGPYEQYF.

This clonotype showed up just a few times. The CDR3 region is CASSQRGLLLDSNQPQHF. As DNA, the CDR3 is TGTGCCAGCAGCCAAAGGGGCCTACTCCTAGATAGCAATCAGCCCCAGCATTTT. The chain recombines TRBV11-3 with TRBJ1-5; D might be TRBD1 (5 bases). The V and J ends lost 5 bases and 0 bases respectively, with 20 bases between them. This CDR3 has 18 amino acids. Germline-derived CDR1 and CDR2 are SGHNT and YENEEA.